Below are 29 T cell receptor beta chains sequenced from a single sample in a study of OX40 agonist ivuxolimab in advanced cancers. Only in-frame clones appear in the TCRdb table, and some are missing; sequencing was by immunoSEQ multiplex PCR. The sample lists some 10,000 clones, roughly 86% occurring once. The sample was CD4+ or CD8+ T cells sorted from blood, taken in a trial of the OX40 agonist ivuxolimab. Receptor source: an adult with an advanced solid tumor such as melanoma, head and neck, liver or kidney cancer.

The chain couples TRBV18 to TRBJ2-5; D possibly corresponds to TRBD2 (6 bases). Germline-derived CDR1 and CDR2 are KGHSH and LQKENI. V lost 0 bases and J lost 5, with 16 bases in between. The CDR3 totals 16 residues. CDR3 nucleotides: TGTGCCAGCTCACCACCGGAAATAGCGGTACGGGAGACCCAGTACTTC. This sequence encodes CASSPPEIAVRETQYF.

The chain uses TRBV19 and TRBJ1-5, with a weak D call TRBD1 (5 bases). Trimming took off 7 bases at V and 4 bases at J, with 17 bases between the two ends. CDR1 and CDR2 (germline): LNHDA, SQIVND (reference sequence). The CDR3 covers 15 residues. CDR3 DNA sequence: TGTGCCAGTAAAGCGACTGACAGTGTTAATCAGCCCCAGCATTTT. Its protein is CASKATDSVNQPQHF.

The chain carries TRBV30 and TRBJ2-3; D possibly corresponds to TRBD2 (5 bases). CDR3 length: 15 amino acids. The V end was cut by 0 bases, the J end by 0 bases, with 10 bases between. Germline assignment: CDR1 GTSNPN and CDR2 SVGIG (reference sequence). CDR3 protein: CAWSVGAASTDTQYF. CDR3 sequence (DNA): TGTGCCTGGAGTGTTGGAGCGGCTAGCACAGATACGCAGTATTTT.

The rearrangement uses TRBV18 and TRBJ1-1; maybe TRBD1 (6 bases). Looked up from germline, CDR1 is KGHSH and CDR2 is LQKENI. The CDR3 is made up of 14 amino acids. The ends were cut back, 6 bases at V and 3 bases at J, with 14 bases in the middle. This CDR3 is CASSPTGRDTEAFF. The CDR3 DNA is TGTGCCAGCTCCCCTACAGGGAGGGACACTGAAGCTTTCTTT.

The V call is TRBV5-1, the J call TRBJ1-3; D gene unclear. V lost 0 bases, J lost 0 bases, and 13 bases lay in between. The CDR3 extends over 17 amino acids. Per the germline V gene, CDR1 is SGHRS and CDR2 is YFSETQ. The CDR3 bases are TGCGCCAGCAGCTTGGGCGTCAGCAGCGACTCTGGAAACACCATATATTTT. Translated: CASSLGVSSDSGNTIYF.

The chain has TRBV6-5 and TRBJ2-7; weak D call: TRBD2 (6 bases). The germline V gene has CDR1 MNHEY and CDR2 SVGAGI. Trimming took 2 bases from V and 2 from J, leaving 13 bases between them. The CDR3 is 15 residues long. The CDR3 is CASSYNWRGTYEQYF. CDR3 nucleotide sequence: TGTGCCAGCAGTTACAACTGGCGGGGCACCTACGAGCAGTACTTC.

V gene TRBV28 combines with J gene TRBJ2-1; TRBD2 matches 7 bases. The CDR3 covers 14 residues. Germline CDR1 is MDHEN and CDR2 is SYDVKM. V lost 2 bases to trimming and J lost 6 bases; unmatched junction nucleotides: 4. CDR3 sequence: CASSLVGRGNEQFF. The CDR3 nucleotides are TGTGCCAGCAGTTTAGTGGGGAGGGGCAATGAGCAGTTCTTC.

This chain links TRBV29-1 with TRBJ1-2; possibly TRBD1 for D (5 bases). Trimming removed 6 bases from V and 5 bases from J, with 16 bases in between. This CDR3 is built from 13 residues. The V gene's germline CDR1 is SQVTM and CDR2 ANQGSEA. The CDR3 protein is CSVLGPSGYGYTF. For the CDR3, the DNA is TGCAGCGTATTGGGACCGTCTGGGTATGGCTACACCTTC.

The chain employs TRBV30 and TRBJ2-3; D not resolved. With 0 bases removed from V and 6 bases from J, the gap between germline ends came to 7 bases. This CDR3 has 12 amino acids. Germline V gives CDR1 GTSNPN, CDR2 SVGIG (reference sequence). As DNA, the CDR3 is TGTGCCTGGAGTGTTGGGGTTGATACGCAGTATTTT. Its translation: CAWSVGVDTQYF.

This chain uses TRBV7-9 with TRBJ1-2; D is uncertain. The germline V and J ends were trimmed by 5 bases and 10 bases, with 17 bases remaining between them. There are 13 residues in the CDR3. CDR1 is SEHNR, CDR2 FQNEAQ, per germline (reference sequence). In DNA, the CDR3 is TGTGCCAGCAGCCCGCCAAAGGACGGATTCTACACCTTC. It yields the protein CASSPPKDGFYTF.

This sequence joins TRBV6-1 and TRBJ2-5; unclear D gene. V gave up 1 base and J gave up 5 bases, with 11 bases separating them. The CDR3 runs 14 residues. Germline-derived CDR1 and CDR2 are MNHNS and SASEGT. The CDR3 spells CASSEVRNVETQYF. The CDR3 DNA reads as TGTGCCAGCAGTGAAGTTAGGAACGTCGAGACCCAGTACTTC.

This chain connects TRBV11-2 to TRBJ2-1; a weak D match, TRBD2 (6 bases). The V and J ends lost 2 bases and 2 bases respectively, with 10 bases between them. Germline V gene data show CDR1 as SGHAT and CDR2 as FQNNGV. The CDR3 is 15 residues long. In DNA form, the CDR3 reads TGTGCCAGCAGCTTAACGGGGGACCCCTACAATGAGCAGTTCTTC. It translates to CASSLTGDPYNEQFF.

The rearrangement joins TRBV2 to TRBJ2-5, with TRBD2 matching 7 bases. This CDR3 spans 17 amino acids. CDR1 is SNHLY and CDR2 is FYNNEI in the germline V gene. V dropped 2 bases and J dropped 2; count of bases not matched to a gene: 11. CDR3 DNA sequence: TGTGCCAGCAGTGAACTGAAGGCGGGGGATCTTCAAGAGACCCAGTACTTC. Translated: CASSELKAGDLQETQYF.

The chain links TRBV4-3 to TRBJ2-1; D may match TRBD1 or TRBD2 (5 bases each). The CDR3 contains 17 residues. The germline V gene has CDR1 LGHNA and CDR2 YSLEER. The V end was cut by 0 bases, the J end by 0 bases, with 12 bases between. The CDR3 sequence: CASSQEPGPGSYNEQFF. The CDR3 nucleotides are TGCGCCAGCAGCCAAGAGCCGGGACCGGGCTCCTACAATGAGCAGTTCTTC.

The gene calls are TRBV5-6 and TRBJ2-7, with 8 bases matching TRBD2. The CDR3 covers 15 residues. Per germline, CDR1 SGHDT and CDR2 YYEEEE. The V gene end was trimmed by 0 bases and the J gene end by 3 bases; junction bases not matched to a gene: 5. The CDR3: CASSLGSGGFYEQYF. The CDR3 coding sequence is TGTGCCAGCAGCTTGGGGAGCGGGGGCTTCTACGAGCAGTACTTC. Using reference TRBV5-6 and TRBJ2-7 for the parts outside the CDR3, the full variable domain is DAGVTQSPTHLIKTRGQQVTLRCSPKSGHDTVSWYQQALGQGPQFIFQYYEEEERQRGNFPDRFSGHQFPNYSSELNVNALLLGDSALYLCASSLGSGGFYEQYFGPGTRLTVT.

The chain employs TRBV28 and TRBJ2-3; 15 bases fit TRBD2. Germline-derived CDR1 and CDR2 are MDHEN and SYDVKM. Trimming at V came to 6 bases and at J to 2 bases, leaving 9 bases not matched to a gene. This CDR3 is built from 18 residues. The CDR3 DNA reads as TGTGCCAGCAGCTCCGGGACTAGCGGGAGGCCCCTCACAGATACGCAGTATTTT. This codes for CASSSGTSGRPLTDTQYF.

In its sample, this clone was seen once. This chain uses TRBV27 with TRBJ1-2, with 7 bases identical to TRBD1. J lost 7 bases, V lost 4 bases, and 6 bases had no gene match. Per germline, CDR1 MNHEY and CDR2 SMNVEV (reference sequence). This CDR3 is built from 13 residues. This chain's CDR3 is CASSSFQGGGYTF. The CDR3 nucleotides are TGTGCCAGCAGTTCCTTCCAGGGGGGTGGCTACACCTTC.

The genes are TRBV29-1 and TRBJ2-5; no clear D gene. Trimming removed 3 bases at V and 1 base at J, with 6 bases between. The CDR3 has 12 residues. Germline V CDR1 and CDR2: SQVTM, ANQGSEA. The CDR3 DNA follows: TGCAGCGTTGAGACACCCCAAGAGACCCAGTACTTC. It translates to CSVETPQETQYF.

The chain uses TRBV29-1 and TRBJ2-5; no definite D call. The V end lost 2 bases, the J end lost 5 bases, and 9 bases lay between the germline ends. This CDR3 is built from 12 residues. Germline V gene data show CDR1 as SQVTM and CDR2 as ANQGSEA. The CDR3 sequence is CSVEPGYETQYF. CDR3 nucleotides: TGCAGCGTTGAACCCGGTTATGAGACCCAGTACTTC.

In its sample, this clone was seen a few times. This chain uses TRBV7-3 with TRBJ2-1, with 10 positions matching TRBD2. V shed 6 bases, J shed 8 bases, and the junction held 10 bases outside the gene matches. The CDR3 length is 15 residues. Germline V gene lookup returns CDR1 SGHTA and CDR2 FQGTGA. The CDR3 region is CASRPGSGGAHEQFF. CDR3 coding DNA: TGTGCCAGCAGGCCCGGGAGCGGGGGGGCCCATGAGCAGTTCTTC.

This sequence joins TRBV5-1 and TRBJ2-7; the match to TRBD1 covers 10 bases. The ends lost 4 bases at V and 7 bases at J; junction bases unmatched: 8. Germline V gene data show CDR1 as SGHRS and CDR2 as YFSETQ. This CDR3 spans 14 amino acids. CDR3 region: CASSRTGTGVEQYF. The CDR3 nucleotides are TGCGCCAGCAGCAGAACCGGGACAGGGGTAGAGCAGTACTTC.

V gene TRBV13 combines with J gene TRBJ2-7; 7 bases are shared with TRBD1. The CDR3 sequence is 16 residues long. Trimming cost V 3 bases and J 4 bases; bases outside gene matches: 12. The germline gives CDR1 PRHDT, CDR2 FYEKMQ (reference sequence). CDR3 in amino acids: CASSLGQLGVPYEQYF. In DNA, the CDR3 is TGTGCCAGCAGCTTGGGACAGTTAGGGGTCCCGTACGAGCAGTACTTC.

The chain employs TRBV7-2 and TRBJ2-3; D not certain. This CDR3 comprises 13 residues. Per the germline V gene, CDR1 is SGHTA and CDR2 is FQGNSA. With 2 bases removed from V and 4 bases from J, the gap between germline ends came to 7 bases. CDR3 sequence reads: CASSLFLADTQYF. CDR3 coding DNA: TGTGCCAGCAGCTTATTTTTAGCAGATACGCAGTATTTT. Full variable domain (rest looked up from reference TRBV7-2 and TRBJ2-3): GAGVSQSPSNKVTEKGKDVELRCDPISGHTALYWYRQSLGQGLEFLIYFQGNSAPDKSGLPSDRFSAERTGGSVSTLTIQRTQQEDSAVYLCASSLFLADTQYFGPGTRLTVL.

The chain employs TRBV19 and TRBJ2-1, with TRBD1 as a possible D gene (6 bases). CDR1 is LNHDA, CDR2 SQIVND, per germline (reference sequence). The CDR3 covers 13 residues. V was pared by 1 base and J by 7 bases, with 8 bases between. This chain's CDR3 is CASSIAGANEQFF. In nucleotides, the CDR3 is TGTGCCAGTAGTATAGCAGGGGCAAATGAGCAGTTCTTC.

The chain combines TRBV2 with TRBJ1-2, with D maybe TRBD1 (5 bases). Germline assignment: CDR1 SNHLY and CDR2 FYNNEI. CDR3 length equals 15 residues. Deletions cut 4 bases from V and 2 bases from J, with 14 bases between. CDR3 sequence reads: CASSGAGGTNYGYTF. CDR3 bases: TGTGCCAGCAGTGGGGCGGGGGGAACCAACTATGGCTACACCTTC. The variable domain in full, completed from reference TRBV2 and TRBJ1-2, reads EPEVTQTPSHQVTQMGQEVILRCVPISNHLYFYWYRQILGQKVEFLVSFYNNEISEKSEIFDDQFSVERPDGSNFTLKIRSTKLEDSAMYFCASSGAGGTNYGYTFGSGTRLTVV.

This chain connects TRBV27 to TRBJ2-1; 16 nucleotides line up with TRBD2. Germline CDR1 reads MNHEY; CDR2 reads SMNVEV (reference sequence). V shed 4 bases, J shed 2 bases, and the junction held 8 bases outside the gene matches. The CDR3 extends over 19 amino acids. The CDR3 DNA reads TGTGCCAGCAGTTCCAATACGGGACTAGCGGGAGGGGCCTACAATGAGCAGTTCTTC. Residues: CASSSNTGLAGGAYNEQFF.

The chain couples TRBV11-2 to TRBJ1-1, with unresolved D. Germline values: CDR1 SGHAT, CDR2 FQNNGV. The CDR3 sequence is 14 residues long. Trimming pared 1 base from V and 1 base from J, leaving 7 bases between. The DNA of the CDR3 is TGTGCCAGCAGCTTAGCAGGTTCGAACACTGAAGCTTTCTTT. It is translated as CASSLAGSNTEAFF.

The V and J genes are TRBV5-5 and TRBJ1-1; 8 bases are a match to TRBD1. Germline CDR1 is SGHKS and CDR2 is YYEKEE (reference sequence). The CDR3 spans 13 residues. V lost 2 bases, J lost 3 bases, and 0 bases stayed unmatched. The CDR3 loop reads CASSLQGDTEAFF. The CDR3 coding sequence is TGTGCCAGCAGCTTACAGGGGGACACTGAAGCTTTCTTT.

This clone has only a few counts. V usage is TRBV27 and J usage is TRBJ2-1; weak D call: TRBD2 (6 bases). The V gene lost 5 bases and the J gene lost 8 bases, with 22 bases spanning the gap. Germline V lookup: CDR1 MNHEY, CDR2 SMNVEV (reference sequence). The CDR3 is 16 residues long. CDR3: CASSPQTSWVSDEQFF. CDR3 bases: TGTGCCAGCAGTCCACAAACTAGCTGGGTCTCCGATGAGCAGTTCTTC.